The next 18 T cell receptor beta chains were all read from a single sample in a study of identifying expanded T cells in peripheral blood. The repertoire was sequenced with immunoSEQ multiplex PCR; TCRdb's copy has only in-frame clones and lacks some. The sample contains about 100,000 clones, roughly 87% of which appear only once. Material for sequencing was blood. The source is a person between 18 and 69 years old in good health.

The sample holds a few counts of this clone. The V gene is TRBV7-2, the J gene TRBJ2-7; possibly TRBD1 for D (5 bases). V gave up 1 base and J gave up 1 base, with 8 bases separating them. This CDR3 contains 14 residues. The germline V gene has CDR1 SGHTA and CDR2 FQGNSA. This CDR3 reads CASSLVDSSYEQYF. In DNA, the CDR3 is TGTGCCAGCAGCTTAGTAGACAGTTCCTACGAGCAGTACTTC.

This chain uses TRBV9 with TRBJ2-3; TRBD1 matches at 9 bases. Germline V gene sequence: CDR1 SGDLS, CDR2 YYNGEE. J gave up 3 bases and V 2 bases, and 1 base lay outside the gene matches. CDR3 length: 14 amino acids. The CDR3 nucleotides read TGTGCCAGCAGCGTGGGACAGGGAACAGATACGCAGTATTTT. It translates to CASSVGQGTDTQYF. The full variable domain, completed using reference TRBV9 and TRBJ2-3, is DSGVTQTPKHLITATGQRVTLRCSPRSGDLSVYWYQQSLDQGLQFLIQYYNGEERAKGNILERFSAQQFPDLHSELNLSSLELGDSALYFCASSVGQGTDTQYFGPGTRLTVL.

This chain connects TRBV27 to TRBJ2-7; possibly TRBD1 for D (6 bases). This CDR3 is built from 14 residues. Deletions cut 6 bases from V and 3 bases from J, with 15 bases between. Per the germline V gene, CDR1 is MNHEY and CDR2 is SMNVEV (reference sequence). CDR3 in amino acids: CASRMDSEHYEQYF. CDR3 coding DNA: TGTGCCAGCAGGATGGACAGCGAACACTACGAGCAGTACTTC.

This rearrangement joins TRBV7-9 to TRBJ2-5; D might be TRBD2 (7 bases). Germline-derived CDR1 and CDR2 are SEHNR and FQNEAQ (reference sequence). The V end was cut by 6 bases, the J end by 5 bases, with 10 bases between. The CDR3 length is 12 residues. The CDR3 here is CASSKGGETQYF. CDR3 nucleotide sequence: TGTGCCAGCAGTAAGGGGGGGGAGACCCAGTACTTC.

This chain joins TRBV2 and TRBJ2-1; 8 bases are shared with TRBD1. The CDR3 contains 12 residues. V shed 6 bases, J shed 13 bases, and the junction held 8 bases outside the gene matches. Germline V gene sequence: CDR1 SNHLY, CDR2 FYNNEI. The CDR3 sequence: CASSSPPGGQFF. CDR3 nucleotides: TGTGCCAGCAGCTCACCCCCAGGGGGCCAGTTCTTC.

The chain links TRBV4-2 to TRBJ2-2; D not certain. The V and J ends lost 2 bases and 2 bases respectively, with 12 bases between them. The CDR3 spans 16 residues. CDR1 LGHNA and CDR2 YNFKEQ come from the germline V gene. CDR3 loop: CASSQPLSPNTGELFF. CDR3 nucleotides: TGTGCCAGCAGCCAACCCCTCAGCCCTAACACCGGGGAGCTGTTTTTT.

The chain joins TRBV7-2 to TRBJ2-1; the match to TRBD2 covers 8 bases. Looked up from germline, CDR1 is SGHTA and CDR2 is FQGNSA. This CDR3 is 13 amino acids long. V trimming: 8 bases; J trimming: 9 bases; junction bases outside the gene matches: 9. Written as DNA, the CDR3 is TGTGCCAGCGGGCCGGGGGGGCCAGGTGAGCAGTTCTTC. This translates into CASGPGGPGEQFF.

The genes are TRBV18 and TRBJ1-1; D is uncertain. V was shortened by 1 base and J by 3 bases, with 6 bases between the two germline ends. CDR1 is KGHSH, CDR2 LQKENI, per germline. This CDR3 has 13 amino acids. The CDR3 loop is CASSPRRDTEAFF. In DNA form, the CDR3 reads TGTGCCAGCTCACCACGCAGAGACACTGAAGCTTTCTTT. The full variable domain, rest sourced from reference TRBV18 and TRBJ1-1, is NAGVMQNPRHLVRRRGQEARLRCSPMKGHSHVYWYRQLPEEGLKFMVYLQKENIIDESGMPKERFSAEFPKEGPSILRIQQVVRGDSAAYFCASSPRRDTEAFFGQGTRLTVV.

The V call is TRBV13, the J call TRBJ2-5; D is unclear. V lost 5 bases and J lost 4, with 17 bases in between. Germline lookup yields CDR1 PRHDT and CDR2 FYEKMQ (reference sequence). The CDR3 extends over 15 amino acids. CDR3 amino acids: CASSPRVGWGETQYF. CDR3 in DNA: TGTGCCAGCAGCCCCCGGGTAGGGTGGGGAGAGACCCAGTACTTC.

This clone was picked up one time. J is TRBJ1-1 and V is TRBV6-5; 7 nucleotides match TRBD1. The CDR3 runs to 13 residues. The germline V gene has CDR1 MNHEY and CDR2 SVGAGI. The V gene end was trimmed by 6 bases and the J gene end by 4 bases; junction bases not matched to a gene: 5. CDR3 sequence (DNA): TGTGCCAGCAGCCCAACAGGGGTCACTGAAGCTTTCTTT. It translates to CASSPTGVTEAFF.

The chain combines TRBV14 with TRBJ2-6; D gene ambiguous. The CDR3 runs to 15 residues. Germline V gene data show CDR1 as SGHDN and CDR2 as FVKESK. Trimming cost V 4 bases and J 1 base, with 8 bases left between them. In nucleotides, the CDR3 is TGTGCCAGCAGCCTTGCAGGTTCTGGGGCCAACGTCCTGACTTTC. Translating gives CASSLAGSGANVLTF.

The chain combines TRBV7-9 with TRBJ1-5; D not resolved. V was shortened by 1 base and J by 3 bases, with 13 bases between the two germline ends. CDR3 length: 16 amino acids. Germline-derived CDR1 and CDR2 are SEHNR and FQNEAQ (reference sequence). CDR3 DNA sequence: TGTGCCAGCAGCTTAGGAGCCGGACGGGTCAATCAGCCCCAGCATTTT. It encodes CASSLGAGRVNQPQHF. Drawing the rest from reference TRBV7-9 and TRBJ1-5, the complete variable domain is DTGVSQNPRHKITKRGQNVTFRCDPISEHNRLYWYRQTLGQGPEFLTYFQNEAQLEKSRLLSDRFSAERPKGSFSTLEIQRTEQGDSAMYLCASSLGAGRVNQPQHFGDGTRLSIL.

This chain links TRBV5-6 with TRBJ1-4, with 8 bases matching TRBD1. Germline trimming cut 1 base from V and 8 bases from J; bases unmatched to any gene: 10. This CDR3 is built from 16 residues. Germline V CDR1 and CDR2: SGHDT, YYEEEE. The CDR3 spells CASSLLLSPGGEKLFF. CDR3 DNA: TGTGCCAGCAGCTTGCTGTTGTCTCCAGGGGGCGAAAAACTGTTTTTT.

This chain uses TRBV18 with TRBJ1-3; 8 bases are a match to TRBD1. V was pared by 2 bases and J by 2 bases, with 5 bases of the junction left unmatched. Germline V gives CDR1 KGHSH, CDR2 LQKENI. The CDR3 consists of 16 residues. In DNA, the CDR3 is TGTGCCAGCTCACCAAACAGGGGGTACGCTGGAAACACCATATATTTT. Amino acids: CASSPNRGYAGNTIYF. Together with reference TRBV18 and TRBJ1-3, the CDR3 gives the full variable domain: NAGVMQNPRHLVRRRGQEARLRCSPMKGHSHVYWYRQLPEEGLKFMVYLQKENIIDESGMPKERFSAEFPKEGPSILRIQQVVRGDSAAYFCASSPNRGYAGNTIYFGEGSWLTVV.

The chain has TRBV2 and TRBJ1-4; D may be TRBD1 (5 bases). Germline CDR1 SNHLY, CDR2 FYNNEI. V was shortened by 8 bases and J by 8 bases, with 6 bases between the two germline ends. The CDR3 is made up of 10 amino acids. The CDR3 DNA reads TGTGCCAGCGGGGGGGAAAAACTGTTTTTT. Translation: CASGGEKLFF.

With regard to this clone: Additional DNA sequences in this sample encode the identical CDR3. J is TRBJ1-5 and V is TRBV28; 7 bases are shared with TRBD1. CDR3 length: 12 amino acids. The junction had 5 bases not matched to a gene; V was cut back by 6 bases and J by 9 bases. The germline CDR1 and CDR2 sequences are MDHEN and SYDVKM. CDR3 in amino acids: CASRLQGRPQHF. The CDR3 coding sequence is TGTGCCAGCAGATTACAGGGGCGGCCCCAGCATTTT.

The gene calls are TRBV5-6 and TRBJ2-5; D tentatively fits TRBD1 or TRBD2 (5 bases each). This CDR3 region has 13 residues. Trimming pared 2 bases from V and 3 bases from J, leaving 8 bases between. Germline CDR1 SGHDT, CDR2 YYEEEE. For the CDR3, the DNA is TGTGCCAGCAGCTTTGTGGGGGAAGAGACCCAGTACTTC. Its translation: CASSFVGEETQYF.

J is TRBJ1-1 and V is TRBV27; D is unresolved. The CDR3 contains 13 residues. Germline CDR1 is MNHEY and CDR2 is SMNVEV (reference sequence). The V gene lost 6 bases and the J gene lost 0 bases, with 8 bases spanning the gap. DNA for the CDR3: TGTGCCAGCAGGCCCCGCATGAACACTGAAGCTTTCTTT. Protein sequence: CASRPRMNTEAFF.